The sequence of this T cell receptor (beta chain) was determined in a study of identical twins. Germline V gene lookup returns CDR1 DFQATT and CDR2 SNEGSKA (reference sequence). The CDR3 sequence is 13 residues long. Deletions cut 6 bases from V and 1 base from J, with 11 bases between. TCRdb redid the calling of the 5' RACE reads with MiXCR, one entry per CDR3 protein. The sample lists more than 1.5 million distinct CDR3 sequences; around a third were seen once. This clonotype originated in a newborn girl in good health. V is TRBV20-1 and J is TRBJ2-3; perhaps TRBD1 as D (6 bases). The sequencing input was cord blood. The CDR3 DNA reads TGCAGTGCCTTACGGACAGGCACAGATACGCAGTATTTT. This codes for CSALRTGTDTQYF.